The clone carrying this T cell receptor (beta chain) was detected only once. The table came from immunoSEQ multiplex PCR; TCRdb's copy has only in-frame clones and leaves some out. The table records under 100,000 clones, around four fifths of them present only once. The data stem from a study of blood T cell repertoires in COVID-19. On the study more broadly: PBMCs, B-cell-depleted T cells, or T cells were the source of the cDNA or gDNA that made up the material.

Germline V gene sequence: CDR1 KGHSH, CDR2 LQKENI. V dropped 2 bases and J dropped 2 bases, with 10 bases sitting between them. This CDR3 is 14 amino acids long. This clonotype originated in a woman in her seventies with active or convalescent COVID-19. The sequenced sample consisted of peripheral blood. This chain links TRBV18 with TRBJ2-7; tentatively, D is TRBD2 (6 bases). The CDR3 is CASSPSGSTYEQYF. For the CDR3, the DNA is TGTGCCAGCTCACCATCCGGGAGTACCTACGAGCAGTACTTC.